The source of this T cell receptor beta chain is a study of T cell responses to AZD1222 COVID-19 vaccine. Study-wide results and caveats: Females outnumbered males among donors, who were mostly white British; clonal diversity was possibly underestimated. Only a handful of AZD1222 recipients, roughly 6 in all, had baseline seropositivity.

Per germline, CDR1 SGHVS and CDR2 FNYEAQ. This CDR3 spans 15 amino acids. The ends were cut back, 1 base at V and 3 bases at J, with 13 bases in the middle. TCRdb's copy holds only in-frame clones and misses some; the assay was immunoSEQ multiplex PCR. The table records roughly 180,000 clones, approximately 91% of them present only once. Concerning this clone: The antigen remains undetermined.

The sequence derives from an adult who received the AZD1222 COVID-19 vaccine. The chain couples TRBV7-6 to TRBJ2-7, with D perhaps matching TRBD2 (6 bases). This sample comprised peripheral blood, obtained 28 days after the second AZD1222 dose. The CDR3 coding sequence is TGTGCCAGCAGCTTAGAGGAGGGATTCCGCTACGAGCAGTACTTC. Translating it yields CASSLEEGFRYEQYF.